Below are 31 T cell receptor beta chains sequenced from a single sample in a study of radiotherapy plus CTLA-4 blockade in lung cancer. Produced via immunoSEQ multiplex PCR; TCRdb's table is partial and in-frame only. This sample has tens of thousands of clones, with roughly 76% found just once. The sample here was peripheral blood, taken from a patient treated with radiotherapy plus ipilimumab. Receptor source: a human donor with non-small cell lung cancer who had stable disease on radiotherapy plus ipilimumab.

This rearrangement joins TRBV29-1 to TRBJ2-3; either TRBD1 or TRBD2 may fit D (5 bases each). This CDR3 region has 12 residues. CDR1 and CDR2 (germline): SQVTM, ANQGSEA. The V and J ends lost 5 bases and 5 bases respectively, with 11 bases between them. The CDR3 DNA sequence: TGCAGCGTTCCCCGGGACGAAGATACGCAGTATTTT. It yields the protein CSVPRDEDTQYF.

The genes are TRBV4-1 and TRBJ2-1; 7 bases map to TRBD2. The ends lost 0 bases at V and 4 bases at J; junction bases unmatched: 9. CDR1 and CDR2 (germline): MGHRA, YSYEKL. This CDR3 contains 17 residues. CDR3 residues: CASSQDLSGAIYNEQFF. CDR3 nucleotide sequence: TGCGCCAGCAGCCAAGATTTGAGCGGGGCTATTTACAATGAGCAGTTCTTC.

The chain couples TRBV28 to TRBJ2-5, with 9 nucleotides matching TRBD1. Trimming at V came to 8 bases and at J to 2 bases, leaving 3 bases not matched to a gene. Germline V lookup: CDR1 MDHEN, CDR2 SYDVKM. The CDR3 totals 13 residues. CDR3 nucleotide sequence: TGTGCCAGCGGGACAGGGTCACAAGAGACCCAGTACTTC. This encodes CASGTGSQETQYF.

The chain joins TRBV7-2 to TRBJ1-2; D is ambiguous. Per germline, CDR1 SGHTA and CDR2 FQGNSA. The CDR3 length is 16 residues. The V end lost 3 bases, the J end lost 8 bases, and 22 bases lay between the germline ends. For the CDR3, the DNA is TGTGCCAGCAGCTTTCAAGAACAGAGGTCGATGAGGGGCTACACCTTC. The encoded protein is CASSFQEQRSMRGYTF.

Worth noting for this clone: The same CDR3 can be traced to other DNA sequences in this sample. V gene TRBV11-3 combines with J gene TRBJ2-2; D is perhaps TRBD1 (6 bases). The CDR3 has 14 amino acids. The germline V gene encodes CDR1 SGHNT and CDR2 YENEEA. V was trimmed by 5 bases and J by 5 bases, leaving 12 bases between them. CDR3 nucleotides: TGTGCCAGCAGCCCCGGGACAAGTACCGGGGAGCTGTTTTTT. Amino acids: CASSPGTSTGELFF.

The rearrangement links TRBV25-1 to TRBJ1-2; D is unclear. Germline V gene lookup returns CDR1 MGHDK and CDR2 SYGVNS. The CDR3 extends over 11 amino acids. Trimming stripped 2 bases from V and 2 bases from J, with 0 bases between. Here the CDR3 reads CASSENYGYTF. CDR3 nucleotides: TGTGCCAGCAGTGAAAACTATGGCTACACCTTC.

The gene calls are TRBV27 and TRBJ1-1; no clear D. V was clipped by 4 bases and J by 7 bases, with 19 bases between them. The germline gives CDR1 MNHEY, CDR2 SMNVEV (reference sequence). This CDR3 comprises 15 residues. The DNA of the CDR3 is TGTGCCAGCAGTTCGAGGACGGCGAACGAGATTGAAGCTTTCTTT. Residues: CASSSRTANEIEAFF.

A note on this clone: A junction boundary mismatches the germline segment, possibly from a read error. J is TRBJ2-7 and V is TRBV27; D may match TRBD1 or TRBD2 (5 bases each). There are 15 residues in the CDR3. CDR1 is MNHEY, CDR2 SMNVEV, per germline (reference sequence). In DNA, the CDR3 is TGTGCCAGCAGTTTACCAGGGACCCATTTCTACGAGCAGTATTTC. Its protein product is CASSLPGTHFYEQYF.

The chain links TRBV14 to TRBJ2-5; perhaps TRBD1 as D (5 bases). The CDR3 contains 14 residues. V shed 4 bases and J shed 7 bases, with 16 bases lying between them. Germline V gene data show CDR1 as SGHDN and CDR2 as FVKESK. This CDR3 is CASSPLIGAGTQYF. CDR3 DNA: TGTGCCAGCAGCCCTCTAATTGGGGCTGGGACCCAGTACTTC.

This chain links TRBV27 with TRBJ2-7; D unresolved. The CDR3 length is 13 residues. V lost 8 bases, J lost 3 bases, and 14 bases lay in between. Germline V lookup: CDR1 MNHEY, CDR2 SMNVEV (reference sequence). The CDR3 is CASAPGRFYEQYF. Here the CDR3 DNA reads TGTGCCAGCGCCCCCGGAAGGTTCTACGAGCAGTACTTC.

The CDR3 DNA follows: TGCGCCAGCAGCTTGGCCACGTGGGACGAGCAGTACTTC. Its protein is CASSLATWDEQYF. V is TRBV5-1 and J is TRBJ2-7, with D uncertain. Germline CDR1 and CDR2: SGHRS and YFSETQ. CDR3 length: 13 amino acids. V dropped 0 bases and J dropped 5 bases, with 9 bases sitting between them.

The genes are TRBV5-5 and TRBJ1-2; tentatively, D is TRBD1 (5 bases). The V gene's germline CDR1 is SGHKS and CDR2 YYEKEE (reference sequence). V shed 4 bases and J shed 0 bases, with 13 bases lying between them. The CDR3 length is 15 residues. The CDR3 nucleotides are TGTGCCAGCAGCCCCCGACAGCTCCCTAACTATGGCTACACCTTC. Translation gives CASSPRQLPNYGYTF.

The CDR3, as DNA: TGTGCCAGCAGCAAACCGGGTCACCCCTCCTACAATGAGCAGTTCTTC. This gives the protein CASSKPGHPSYNEQFF. The gene calls are TRBV21-1 and TRBJ2-1; the listed D gene, TRBD2, was not tested against the DNA. TRBV21-1 is a pseudogene locus. This CDR3 spans 16 amino acids.

This chain's CDR3 is CASSLGTAGDNSPLHF. Here the CDR3 DNA reads TGCGCCAGCAGCTTGGGGACAGCCGGAGATAATTCACCCCTCCACTTT. The genes are TRBV5-1 and TRBJ1-6, with TRBD1 as a possible D gene (6 bases). Looked up from germline, CDR1 is SGHRS and CDR2 is YFSETQ. CDR3 length: 16 amino acids. The V end was cut by 0 bases, the J end by 5 bases, with 12 bases between.

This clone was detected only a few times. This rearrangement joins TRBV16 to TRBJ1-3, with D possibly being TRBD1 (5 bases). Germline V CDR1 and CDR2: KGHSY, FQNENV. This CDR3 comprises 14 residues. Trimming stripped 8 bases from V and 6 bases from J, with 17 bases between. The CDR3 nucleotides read TGTGCCAGCGACCGATCGAGAGGGGAAAACACCATATATTTT. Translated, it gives CASDRSRGENTIYF. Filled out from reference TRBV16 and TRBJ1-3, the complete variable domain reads GEEVAQTPKHLVRGEGQKAKLYCAPIKGHSYVFWYQQVLKNEFKFLISFQNENVFDETGMPKERFSAKCLPNSPCSLEIQATKLEDSAVYFCASDRSRGENTIYFGEGSWLTVV.

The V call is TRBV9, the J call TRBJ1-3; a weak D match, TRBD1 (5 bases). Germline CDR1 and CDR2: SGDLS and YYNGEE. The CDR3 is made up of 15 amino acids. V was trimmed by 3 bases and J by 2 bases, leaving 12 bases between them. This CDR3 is CASSGDQGTGNTIYF. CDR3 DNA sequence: TGTGCCAGCAGCGGGGACCAAGGGACTGGAAACACCATATATTTT.

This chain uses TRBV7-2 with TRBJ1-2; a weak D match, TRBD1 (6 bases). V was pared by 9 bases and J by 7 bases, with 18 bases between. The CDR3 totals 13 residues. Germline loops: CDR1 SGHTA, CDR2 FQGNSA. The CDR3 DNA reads TGTGCCAGTAATGGGGGGAACAGGGCTGGCTACACCTTC. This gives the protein CASNGGNRAGYTF.

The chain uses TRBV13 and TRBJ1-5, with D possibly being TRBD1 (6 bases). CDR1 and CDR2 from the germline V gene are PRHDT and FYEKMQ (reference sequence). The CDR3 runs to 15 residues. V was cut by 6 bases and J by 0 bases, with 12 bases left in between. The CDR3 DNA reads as TGTGCCAGCAGTTCCCACAGGGCTAGCAATCAGCCCCAGCATTTT. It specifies CASSSHRASNQPQHF.

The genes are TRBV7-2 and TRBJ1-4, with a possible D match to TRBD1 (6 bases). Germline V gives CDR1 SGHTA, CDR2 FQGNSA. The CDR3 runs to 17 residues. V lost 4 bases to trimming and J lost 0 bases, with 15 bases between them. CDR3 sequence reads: CASSSRGGFATNEKLFF. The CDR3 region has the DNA TGTGCCAGCAGCTCCCGAGGGGGGTTCGCAACTAATGAAAAACTGTTTTTT.

The CDR3 bases are TGTGCCAGCAGCCCCCCAGCGGGGGGGACAGATACGCAGTATTTT. Protein product: CASSPPAGGTDTQYF. The chain joins TRBV9 to TRBJ2-3; TRBD2 aligns across 10 bases. CDR1 is SGDLS, CDR2 YYNGEE, per germline. This CDR3 is built from 15 residues. The V segment lost 4 bases and the J segment 3 bases; nucleotides outside the gene matches: 5.

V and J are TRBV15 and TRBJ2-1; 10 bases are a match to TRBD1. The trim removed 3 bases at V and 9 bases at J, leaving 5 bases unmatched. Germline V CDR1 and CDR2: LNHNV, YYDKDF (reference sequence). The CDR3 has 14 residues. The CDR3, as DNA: TGTGCCACCAGCAGTAGGGACAGGGGTTTTGAGCAGTTCTTC. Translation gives CATSSRDRGFEQFF.

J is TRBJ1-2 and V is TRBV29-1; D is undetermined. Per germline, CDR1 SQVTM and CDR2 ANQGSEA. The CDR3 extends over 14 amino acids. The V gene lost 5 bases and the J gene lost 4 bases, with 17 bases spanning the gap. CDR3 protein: CSVTIPGPSYGYTF. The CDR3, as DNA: TGCAGCGTTACGATCCCCGGACCGAGCTATGGCTACACCTTC.

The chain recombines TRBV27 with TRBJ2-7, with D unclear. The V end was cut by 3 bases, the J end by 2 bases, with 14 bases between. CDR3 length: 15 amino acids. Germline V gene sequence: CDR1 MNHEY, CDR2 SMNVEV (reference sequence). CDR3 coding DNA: TGTGCCAGCAGTTTCCCCCCCATAAGCCCCTACGAGCAGTACGTC. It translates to CASSFPPISPYEQYV.

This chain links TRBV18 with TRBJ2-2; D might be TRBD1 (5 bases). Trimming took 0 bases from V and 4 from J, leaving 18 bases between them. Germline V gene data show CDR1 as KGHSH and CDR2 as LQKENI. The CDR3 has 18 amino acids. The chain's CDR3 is CASSPPNRPGGSTGELFF. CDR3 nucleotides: TGTGCCAGCTCACCACCGAACAGGCCCGGCGGAAGCACCGGGGAGCTGTTTTTT.

CDR3 loop: CASSVGTPNSPLHF. The CDR3 nucleotides read TGTGCCAGCAGCGTAGGAACCCCTAATTCACCCCTCCACTTT. The chain links TRBV9 to TRBJ1-6; D unresolved. The V gene's germline CDR1 is SGDLS and CDR2 YYNGEE. This CDR3 region has 14 residues. V lost 0 bases to trimming and J lost 6 bases, with 7 bases between them.

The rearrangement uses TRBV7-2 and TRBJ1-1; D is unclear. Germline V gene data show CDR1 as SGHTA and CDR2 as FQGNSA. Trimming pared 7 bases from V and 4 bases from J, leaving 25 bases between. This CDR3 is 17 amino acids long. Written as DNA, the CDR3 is TGTGCCAGCACCCTCGAAGTGGTGCCGGCTGGGATCACTGAAGCTTTCTTT. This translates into CASTLEVVPAGITEAFF.

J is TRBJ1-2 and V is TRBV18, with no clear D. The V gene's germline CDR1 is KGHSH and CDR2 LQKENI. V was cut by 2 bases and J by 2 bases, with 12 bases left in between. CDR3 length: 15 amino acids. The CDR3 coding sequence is TGTGCCAGCTCACCAACAACGGATATAAACTATGGCTACACCTTC. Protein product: CASSPTTDINYGYTF.

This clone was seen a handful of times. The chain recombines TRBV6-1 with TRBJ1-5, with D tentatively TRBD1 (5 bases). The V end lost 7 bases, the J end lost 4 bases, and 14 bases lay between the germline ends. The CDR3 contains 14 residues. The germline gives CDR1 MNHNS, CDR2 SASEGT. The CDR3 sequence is CASTRDGRNQPQHF. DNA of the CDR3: TGTGCCAGCACCCGGGACGGCCGAAATCAGCCCCAGCATTTT.

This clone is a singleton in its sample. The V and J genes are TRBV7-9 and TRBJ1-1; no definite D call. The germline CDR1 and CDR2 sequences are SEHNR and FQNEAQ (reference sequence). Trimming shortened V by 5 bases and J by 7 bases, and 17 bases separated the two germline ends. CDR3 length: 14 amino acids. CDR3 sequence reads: CASSLRGVGFEAFF. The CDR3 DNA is TGTGCCAGCAGCCTTAGAGGTGTGGGATTTGAAGCTTTCTTT.

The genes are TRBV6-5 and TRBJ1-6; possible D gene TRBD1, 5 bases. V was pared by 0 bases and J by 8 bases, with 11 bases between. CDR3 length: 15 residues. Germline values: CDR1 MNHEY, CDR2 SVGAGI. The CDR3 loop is CASSYSGTGDSPLHF. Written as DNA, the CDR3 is TGTGCCAGCAGTTACTCTGGGACTGGGGATTCACCCCTCCACTTT.

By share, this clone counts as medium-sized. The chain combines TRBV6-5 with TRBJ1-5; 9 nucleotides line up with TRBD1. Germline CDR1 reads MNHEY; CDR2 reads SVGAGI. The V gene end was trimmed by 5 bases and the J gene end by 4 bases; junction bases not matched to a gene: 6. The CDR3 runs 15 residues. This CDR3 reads CASSTGTGFNQPQHF. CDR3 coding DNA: TGTGCCAGCAGTACCGGGACAGGGTTTAATCAGCCCCAGCATTTT.